The 11 T cell receptor beta chains reported below all come from one sample, sequenced in a study of blood T cell repertoires in COVID-19. Measured with immunoSEQ multiplex PCR; TCRdb has only the in-frame clones, and not every one. Seen here are over 250,000 clones, over 75% observed once, and the top ten hold approximately 12%. The sample consisted of peripheral blood. The source of these receptors is a woman in her fifties or sixties with acute or convalescent COVID-19.

The chain is built from TRBV6-6 and TRBJ2-7; TRBD1 is a possible D gene (5 bases). With 2 bases removed from V and 4 bases from J, the gap between germline ends came to 9 bases. CDR3 length: 13 residues. Germline CDR1 and CDR2: MNHNY and SVGAGI (reference sequence). CDR3 residues: CASSYRGFYEQYF. The CDR3 bases are TGTGCCAGCAGTTACAGGGGTTTTTACGAGCAGTACTTC.

The V and J genes are TRBV7-2 and TRBJ2-6; D unclear. This CDR3 comprises 17 residues. Trimming stripped 1 base from V and 0 bases from J, with 10 bases between. Germline V gene data show CDR1 as SGHTA and CDR2 as FQGNSA. The CDR3 reads CASSLERLPSGANVLTF. The CDR3 DNA reads as TGTGCCAGCAGCTTAGAGCGATTACCCTCTGGGGCCAACGTCCTGACTTTC.

For the CDR3, the DNA is TGCGCCAGCAGCCCGCTAACCACAGGGAACACAGATACGCAGTATTTT. Amino acids: CASSPLTTGNTDTQYF. The chain couples TRBV4-3 to TRBJ2-3, with D tentatively TRBD1 (6 bases). V dropped 4 bases and J dropped 2 bases, with 16 bases sitting between them. The CDR3 is made up of 16 amino acids. From germline, CDR1 is LGHNA and CDR2 YSLEER.

The chain combines TRBV7-6 with TRBJ1-1; 7 nucleotides align to TRBD1. CDR3 length: 14 residues. Germline CDR1 SGHVS, CDR2 FNYEAQ. V was pared by 2 bases and J by 5 bases, with 5 bases of the junction left unmatched. The CDR3 DNA follows: TGTGCCAGCAGCTTAAGACAGGGAAGGACTGAAGCTTTCTTT. This sequence encodes CASSLRQGRTEAFF.

The chain carries TRBV10-3 and TRBJ2-1, with 7 bases aligning to TRBD1. CDR3 length equals 15 residues. The germline V gene encodes CDR1 ENHRY and CDR2 SYGVKD. Trimming removed 4 bases from V and 4 bases from J; junction bases left unmatched: 7. The CDR3 protein is CAISGQGDPYNEQFF. CDR3 in DNA: TGTGCCATCAGTGGACAGGGTGACCCTTACAATGAGCAGTTCTTC.

The rearrangement joins TRBV6-5 to TRBJ1-4; tentatively, D is TRBD1 (6 bases). The length of the CDR3 is 14 residues. Germline-derived CDR1 and CDR2 are MNHEY and SVGAGI. Trimming removed 2 bases at V and 2 bases at J, with 6 bases between. The CDR3 nucleotides are TGTGCCAGCAGTTACACAGGGACTAATGAAAAACTGTTTTTT. As protein: CASSYTGTNEKLFF.

CDR3 bases: TGCGCCAGCAGCCAAGATCTAAACACTGAAGCTTTCTTT. Translation: CASSQDLNTEAFF. This rearrangement joins TRBV4-3 to TRBJ1-1; unclear D gene. Trimming pared 0 bases from V and 2 bases from J, leaving 4 bases between. Germline loops: CDR1 LGHNA, CDR2 YSLEER. The CDR3 totals 13 residues.

V usage is TRBV1 and J usage is TRBJ1-2. TRBV1 is described as a pseudogene. This CDR3 has 15 residues. CDR3 bases: TGCACCAGCAGCCAAGATTATGGAGGTGCGGGAGGCTACACCTTC. This codes for CTSSQDYGGAGGYTF.

The chain couples TRBV28 to TRBJ1-1; 9 nucleotides match TRBD1. CDR3 length: 13 residues. With 6 bases clipped from V and 10 bases from J, the junction kept 9 bases outside the gene matches. Germline V gene sequence: CDR1 MDHEN, CDR2 SYDVKM. CDR3 bases: TGTGCCAGCAGGGGACAGGGTAATTGGGGAGCTTTCTTT. Its protein is CASRGQGNWGAFF.

The chain is built from TRBV29-1 and TRBJ2-1, with 10 bases identical to TRBD1. Germline values: CDR1 SQVTM, CDR2 ANQGSEA. The CDR3 is 11 amino acids. The trim removed 7 bases at V and 9 bases at J, leaving 3 bases unmatched. The CDR3 here is CSGGQGSEQFF. CDR3 DNA: TGCAGCGGGGGACAGGGGAGTGAGCAGTTCTTC.

The V gene is TRBV30, the J gene TRBJ2-1; D is perhaps TRBD2 (5 bases). From germline, CDR1 is GTSNPN and CDR2 SVGIG (reference sequence). This CDR3 region has 15 residues. V shed 3 bases and J shed 5 bases, with 17 bases lying between them. As DNA, the CDR3 is TGTGCCTGGAGCTCCGGGATGGCGAGGGACAATGAGCAGTTCTTC. Translating gives CAWSSGMARDNEQFF. The full variable domain, in which reference TRBV30 and TRBJ2-1 provide the parts outside the CDR3, is SQTIHQWPATLVQPVGSPLSLECTVEGTSNPNLYWYRQAAGRGLQLLFYSVGIGQISSEVPQNLSASRPQDRQFILSSKKLLLSDSGFYLCAWSSGMARDNEQFFGPGTRLTVL.